Shown below are 19 T cell receptor beta chains from a single sample sequenced in a study of blood T cells in healthy people across ages. A second PCR, run for about 7 to 11 cycles, used a sample-barcoded 5' primer plus a J-beta primer mix. MiXCR, run by TCRdb on the 5' RACE reads, gives a single entry per CDR3 protein. The top ten hold about 20% of the sample, which has fewer than 900,000 distinct CDR3 sequences, 40% to 45% seen once. The sample was blood. These receptors were taken from a woman aged 55 to 70 in good health.

In the case of this clonotype: This may come from a read error, since a much larger clone is one base off. V and J are TRBV7-2 and TRBJ2-1; a possible D gene is TRBD2 (5 bases). The CDR3 is 17 residues long. Germline V CDR1 and CDR2: SGHTA, FQGNSA. V lost 2 bases to trimming and J lost 0 bases, with 14 bases between them. The CDR3 DNA reads TGTGCCAGCAGCTTATGGAGCGGACCTAGCTCCTACAATGAGCAGTTCTTC. Its translation: CASSLWSGPSSYNEQFF.

In this sample, this clonotype turned up a few times. J is TRBJ1-2 and V is TRBV12-3 or TRBV12-4; 7 nucleotides align to TRBD1. V dropped 5 bases and J dropped 8; count of bases not matched to a gene: 8. The CDR3 is made up of 13 amino acids. The CDR3 nucleotides read TGTGCCAGCAGTGTGACAGGGAGTGTAGGCTACACCTTC. This gives the protein CASSVTGSVGYTF.

This chain connects TRBV15 to TRBJ1-6; D is undetermined. The V gene's germline CDR1 is LNHNV and CDR2 YYDKDF (reference sequence). Trimming pared 1 base from V and 2 bases from J, leaving 9 bases between. The CDR3 is made up of 16 amino acids. The DNA for the CDR3 is TGTGCCACCAGCAGAGGGGAGCCAGCCTATAATTCACCCCTCCACTTT. This translates into CATSRGEPAYNSPLHF.

The chain is built from TRBV29-1 and TRBJ2-3, with 7 bases aligning to TRBD1. V trimming: 5 bases; J trimming: 2 bases; junction bases outside the gene matches: 7. Germline CDR1 reads SQVTM; CDR2 reads ANQGSEA. This CDR3 is built from 14 residues. DNA for the CDR3: TGCAGCGTTAGGCCCGGGACAGTCACAGATACGCAGTATTTT. It yields the protein CSVRPGTVTDTQYF.

The chain carries TRBV25-1 and TRBJ2-1, with D unclear. V lost 1 base to trimming and J lost 10 bases, with 8 bases between them. The CDR3 sequence is 12 residues long. Germline CDR1 reads MGHDK; CDR2 reads SYGVNS. CDR3 amino acids: CASSEWDAEQFF. The CDR3 DNA is TGTGCCAGCAGTGAATGGGATGCCGAGCAGTTCTTC. The full variable domain, rest sourced from reference TRBV25-1 and TRBJ2-1, is EADIYQTPRYLVIGTGKKITLECSQTMGHDKMYWYQQDPGMELHLIHYSYGVNSTEKGDLSSESTVSRIRTEHFPLTLESARPSHTSQYLCASSEWDAEQFFGPGTRLTVL.

The gene calls are TRBV6-2 or TRBV6-3 and TRBJ2-1, with TRBD1 as a possible D gene (5 bases). The V and J ends lost 5 bases and 9 bases respectively, with 14 bases between them. CDR3 length: 13 residues. Germline CDR1 reads MNHEY; CDR2 reads SVGEGT. In DNA, the CDR3 is TGTGCCAGCAGTGACCAGGGTGGCGGTGAGCAGTTCTTC. Protein sequence: CASSDQGGGEQFF.

This chain joins TRBV10-3 and TRBJ1-1, with a weak D call TRBD1 (5 bases). The V gene lost 11 bases and the J gene lost 3 bases, with 13 bases spanning the gap. This CDR3 spans 12 amino acids. CDR1 is ENHRY, CDR2 SYGVKD, per germline. The CDR3 region has the DNA TGTGCCGGCAGGGAAAGGGACACTGAAGCTTTCTTT. Encoded protein: CAGRERDTEAFF.

This chain joins TRBV12-3 or TRBV12-4 and TRBJ1-2; TRBD1 agrees at 7 bases. V shed 5 bases and J 8 bases; nucleotides not matched to a gene: 23. The CDR3 length is 18 residues. The DNA of the CDR3 is TGTGCCAGCAGTCCGAACCCTGAGAGGACAGGACTCGTGCGAGGCTACACCTTC. This gives the protein CASSPNPERTGLVRGYTF.

The chain couples TRBV20-1 to TRBJ1-5, with D maybe TRBD1 (6 bases). Germline V CDR1 and CDR2: DFQATT, SNEGSKA (reference sequence). The CDR3 is made up of 14 amino acids. V lost 4 bases to trimming and J lost 0 bases, with 10 bases between them. CDR3 bases: TGCAGTGCTAAAGGACAGAATAGCAATCAGCCCCAGCATTTT. Protein: CSAKGQNSNQPQHF.

This clonotype showed up just a few times. The chain is built from TRBV25-1 and TRBJ1-2, with 9 bases fitting TRBD1. Germline values: CDR1 MGHDK, CDR2 SYGVNS. The V and J ends lost 8 bases and 6 bases, in that order; junction bases with no gene match: 13. The CDR3 loop spans 15 amino acids. CDR3 bases: TGTGCCAGCCTGCCCGGGACAGGGAAAGTGAATGGCTACACCTTC. Amino acids: CASLPGTGKVNGYTF.

This chain connects TRBV12-5 to TRBJ2-3, with D maybe TRBD1 (6 bases). This CDR3 contains 14 residues. With 7 bases removed from V and 4 bases from J, the gap between germline ends came to 15 bases. Per the germline V gene, CDR1 is LGHNT and CDR2 is FRNRAP. The CDR3 loop is CASVSAQGPDTQYF. The CDR3, as DNA: TGTGCTAGTGTTTCGGCCCAGGGGCCAGATACGCAGTATTTT.

The chain links TRBV20-1 to TRBJ2-4; maybe TRBD2 (6 bases). There are 14 residues in the CDR3. V was shortened by 2 bases and J by 6 bases, with 14 bases between the two germline ends. Germline-derived CDR1 and CDR2 are DFQATT and SNEGSKA (reference sequence). CDR3 amino acids: CSARSAGIGNIQYF. In nucleotides, the CDR3 is TGCAGTGCTAGAAGCGCGGGAATAGGAAACATTCAGTACTTC.

The chain combines TRBV6-6 with TRBJ2-3, with a weak D call TRBD1 (8 bases). V dropped 7 bases and J dropped 1 base, with 12 bases sitting between them. This CDR3 is built from 14 residues. Germline assignment: CDR1 MNHNY and CDR2 SVGAGI (reference sequence). The chain's CDR3 is CASTTGGGTDTQYF. The CDR3 DNA reads TGTGCCAGCACAACAGGGGGGGGCACAGATACGCAGTATTTT.

Regarding this clonotype: A much larger clone lies one base from this, so it may be a read error. The chain has TRBV6-1 and TRBJ1-2; D perhaps matches TRBD1 (6 bases). CDR1 is MNHNS, CDR2 SASEGT, per germline. The V end lost 7 bases, the J end lost 10 bases, and 22 bases lay between the germline ends. The CDR3 spans 14 residues. The chain's CDR3 is CASIDNQRGHFYTF. The CDR3 nucleotides are TGTGCCAGCATAGACAACCAACGGGGGCATTTCTACACCTTC.

The genes are TRBV12-3 or TRBV12-4 and TRBJ2-5; D uncertain. The V end was cut by 5 bases, the J end by 4 bases, with 14 bases between. CDR3 length: 14 amino acids. The CDR3 loop reads CASSRTGRAETQYF. CDR3 nucleotide sequence: TGTGCCAGCAGTCGTACGGGTCGTGCAGAGACCCAGTACTTC.

The chain uses TRBV7-2 and TRBJ2-7, with no clear D. The CDR3 has 11 residues. The ends were cut back, 4 bases at V and 6 bases at J, with 7 bases in the middle. Germline CDR1 and CDR2: SGHTA and FQGNSA. CDR3 amino acids: CASSSALEQYF. CDR3 bases: TGTGCCAGCAGCTCCGCTCTCGAGCAGTACTTC.

With respect to this clonotype: This clone may be a read error of a much larger clone one base away. The chain recombines TRBV7-2 with TRBJ2-3, with D perhaps TRBD1 (6 bases). Germline V gives CDR1 SGHTA, CDR2 FQGNSA. This CDR3 spans 14 amino acids. This CDR3 reads CASSFDRSIDTQYF. The CDR3 nucleotides are TGTGCCAGCAGCTTTGACAGGAGCATAGATACGCAGTATTTT.

A word on this clonotype: A much bigger clone sits one base away, suggesting this may be a read error. The V and J genes are TRBV20-1 and TRBJ2-7, with 12 bases lining up with TRBD2. Germline values: CDR1 DFQATT, CDR2 SNEGSKA (reference sequence). CDR3 length equals 16 residues. Trimming took 4 bases from V and 7 from J; bases not matched to a gene: 14. The CDR3: CSATRLAGDGYNEQYF. CDR3 sequence (DNA): TGCAGTGCTACCCGACTAGCGGGAGACGGGTACAATGAGCAGTACTTC.

The rearrangement links TRBV20-1 to TRBJ2-5; 14 bases map to TRBD2. CDR1 DFQATT and CDR2 SNEGSKA come from the germline V gene (reference sequence). The V segment lost 6 bases and the J segment 4 bases; nucleotides outside the gene matches: 10. The length of the CDR3 is 16 residues. CDR3 region: CSAQGLAGDHGETQYF. For the CDR3, the DNA is TGCAGTGCGCAGGGACTAGCGGGAGACCACGGAGAGACCCAGTACTTC.